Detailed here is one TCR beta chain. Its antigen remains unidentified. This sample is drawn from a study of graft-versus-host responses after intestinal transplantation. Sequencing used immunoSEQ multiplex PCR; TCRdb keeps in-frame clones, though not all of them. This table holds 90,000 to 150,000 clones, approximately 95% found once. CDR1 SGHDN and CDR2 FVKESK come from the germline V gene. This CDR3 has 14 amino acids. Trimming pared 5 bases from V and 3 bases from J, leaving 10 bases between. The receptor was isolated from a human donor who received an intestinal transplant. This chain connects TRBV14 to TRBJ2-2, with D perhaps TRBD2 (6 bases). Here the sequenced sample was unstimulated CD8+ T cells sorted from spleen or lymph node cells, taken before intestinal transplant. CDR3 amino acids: CASSAGTYTGELFF. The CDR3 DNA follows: TGTGCCAGCAGCGCCGGGACTTACACCGGGGAGCTGTTTTTT.